Presented here are 27 T cell receptor beta chains from one specimen sequenced in a study of vaccination effects on CD4 cells after COVID-19. Isolating CD4+ T cells followed about 10 days of culture. Each participant was given two doses of one vaccine (BNT162b2 or mRNA-1273). Their specific antigens are unknown. Data came from immunoSEQ multiplex PCR; TCRdb stores just in-frame clones and leaves some out. The table lists approximately 74,000 clones, 73% of them singletons, with roughly 2.3% in the top ten. Sequenced here: CD4+ T cells from PBMCs cultured without peptide, sampled after COVID-19 vaccination. Every receptor here comes from a human donor who received a COVID-19 vaccine.

This sequence joins TRBV7-3 and TRBJ2-1; 7 nucleotides match TRBD1. Germline CDR1 SGHTA, CDR2 FQGTGA. This CDR3 is built from 13 residues. Germline trimming cut 5 bases from V and 7 bases from J; bases unmatched to any gene: 5. The CDR3 nucleotides read TGTGCCAGCAGCCCTTCGACAGGGAATGAGCAGTTCTTC. Translated, it gives CASSPSTGNEQFF.

As DNA, the CDR3 is TGTGCCACCAGTGATTCGGTCGGTGAAAAACTGTTTTTT. Translated: CATSDSVGEKLFF. V usage is TRBV24-1 and J usage is TRBJ1-4; no clear D. Trimming pared 2 bases from V and 7 bases from J, leaving 7 bases between. From germline, CDR1 is KGHDR and CDR2 SFDVKD. There are 13 residues in the CDR3.

J is TRBJ2-2 and V is TRBV7-9; D is unclear. V dropped 5 bases and J dropped 0 bases, with 10 bases sitting between them. Germline V gene sequence: CDR1 SEHNR, CDR2 FQNEAQ (reference sequence). The CDR3 contains 15 residues. The DNA of the CDR3 is TGTGCCAGCAGCCTTGACGTCTCGAACACCGGGGAGCTGTTTTTT. It specifies CASSLDVSNTGELFF.

This chain links TRBV10-1 with TRBJ2-3; D possibly matches TRBD1 or TRBD2 (5 bases each). Germline V gives CDR1 WNHNN, CDR2 SYGVQD (reference sequence). Trimming shortened V by 3 bases and J by 5 bases, and 12 bases separated the two germline ends. The CDR3 extends over 14 amino acids. CDR3 residues: CASSDRGAGDTQYF. The CDR3 DNA is TGCGCCAGCAGTGACCGAGGGGCCGGAGATACGCAGTATTTT.

This clone was seen more than once but under ten times. The chain is built from TRBV6-5 and TRBJ1-3; unclear D gene. The CDR3 covers 15 residues. Germline V gene lookup returns CDR1 MNHEY and CDR2 SVGAGI. Trimming shortened V by 6 bases and J by 0 bases, and 12 bases separated the two germline ends. CDR3 in amino acids: CASSRGWGSGNTIYF. The CDR3 DNA reads as TGTGCCAGCAGCCGCGGGTGGGGCTCTGGAAACACCATATATTTT.

V is TRBV28 and J is TRBJ2-5, with D maybe TRBD2 (5 bases). Per the germline V gene, CDR1 is MDHEN and CDR2 is SYDVKM. The ends were cut back, 6 bases at V and 5 bases at J, with 13 bases in the middle. The CDR3 spans 13 residues. In DNA, the CDR3 is TGTGCCAGCAGCCTGCTAGCTCCGGAGACCCAGTACTTC. Translated: CASSLLAPETQYF.

The chain combines TRBV9 with TRBJ2-2, with D tentatively TRBD2 (6 bases). Germline-derived CDR1 and CDR2 are SGDLS and YYNGEE. The CDR3 has 15 amino acids. V was pared by 6 bases and J by 0 bases, with 12 bases between. The DNA for the CDR3 is TGTGCCAGCAATAACCGGGGGTCGAACACCGGGGAGCTGTTTTTT. Translation: CASNNRGSNTGELFF.

The CDR3 loop is CASSLSGQGAVNEQFF. The CDR3 nucleotides are TGTGCCAGCAGCTTATCCGGTCAGGGGGCGGTCAATGAGCAGTTCTTC. The chain has TRBV7-2 and TRBJ2-1, with 8 nucleotides matching TRBD1. Per germline, CDR1 SGHTA and CDR2 FQGNSA. The CDR3 contains 16 residues. V shed 2 bases and J 6 bases; nucleotides not matched to a gene: 9.

V and J are TRBV27 and TRBJ1-2; 7 bases align to TRBD1. The CDR3 runs to 14 residues. CDR1 and CDR2 from the germline V gene are MNHEY and SMNVEV (reference sequence). V lost 6 bases, J lost 3 bases, and 7 bases stayed unmatched. CDR3 protein: CASRHTGDYYGYTF. In nucleotides, the CDR3 is TGTGCCAGCAGGCATACAGGGGATTACTATGGCTACACCTTC.

The chain recombines TRBV5-1 with TRBJ1-1; 8 nucleotides agree with TRBD1. Germline CDR1 reads SGHRS; CDR2 reads YFSETQ. The CDR3 loop spans 15 amino acids. V shed 0 bases and J 2 bases; nucleotides not matched to a gene: 3. CDR3 sequence reads: CASSLGTGLNTEAFF. DNA of the CDR3: TGCGCCAGCAGCTTGGGGACAGGGCTAAACACTGAAGCTTTCTTT.

This chain joins TRBV21-1 and TRBJ2-7; TRBD1, the table's D call, lacks a check against the DNA. TRBV21-1 is given as a pseudogene. The CDR3 totals 11 residues. This CDR3 reads CMGQSNYEQYV. The DNA of the CDR3 is TGTATGGGACAGAGCAATTACGAGCAGTACGTC.

Only one count was recorded for this clone. V usage is TRBV6-1 and J usage is TRBJ1-1; 9 bases fit TRBD1. Per the germline V gene, CDR1 is MNHNS and CDR2 is SASEGT. The CDR3 is 16 amino acids. V shed 2 bases and J 3 bases; nucleotides not matched to a gene: 7. The CDR3 DNA reads TGTGCCAGCAGTGAAAGGGGGACAGGGACCCACACTGAAGCTTTCTTT. It translates to CASSERGTGTHTEAFF.

J is TRBJ1-2 and V is TRBV6-5, with D tentatively TRBD1 (6 bases). Germline V gene sequence: CDR1 MNHEY, CDR2 SVGAGI. This CDR3 has 13 amino acids. The V end was cut by 8 bases, the J end by 4 bases, with 14 bases between. The CDR3 loop is CASCRRGGYGYTF. The CDR3 DNA reads TGTGCCAGCTGCCGCAGGGGTGGCTATGGCTACACCTTC.

The chain links TRBV4-1 to TRBJ1-2; 7 bases align to TRBD1. V shed 1 base, J shed 7 bases, and the junction held 6 bases outside the gene matches. Germline values: CDR1 MGHRA, CDR2 YSYEKL. There are 14 residues in the CDR3. As DNA, the CDR3 is TGCGCCAGCAGCCAAGCAGGGGGTTTTGGTGGCTACACCTTC. Translation gives CASSQAGGFGGYTF.

This clone has only a few counts. The chain couples TRBV4-1 to TRBJ2-2; 8 positions agree with TRBD1. This CDR3 is 16 amino acids long. J lost 3 bases, V lost 3 bases, and 6 bases had no gene match. In germline, CDR1 is MGHRA, CDR2 YSYEKL. The CDR3 loop reads CASSHPGTGYTGELFF. The DNA of the CDR3 is TGCGCCAGCAGCCACCCCGGGACAGGATACACCGGGGAGCTGTTTTTT.

The chain joins TRBV18 to TRBJ1-1; D is perhaps TRBD1 (5 bases). The V gene lost 3 bases and the J gene lost 7 bases, with 24 bases spanning the gap. Germline loops: CDR1 KGHSH, CDR2 LQKENI. This CDR3 has 17 residues. The CDR3 region has the DNA TGTGCCAGCTCACCCGGGACGGGCCACGGGTTTGTTAGTGAAGCTTTCTTT. It specifies CASSPGTGHGFVSEAFF.

The V gene is TRBV6-2 or TRBV6-3, the J gene TRBJ1-5; the D is unclear. The ends were cut back, 6 bases at V and 6 bases at J, with 9 bases in the middle. Germline V lookup: CDR1 MNHEY, CDR2 SVGEGT. The CDR3 totals 12 residues. The CDR3 DNA reads as TGTGCCAGCAGCCCCCGCGGTCAGCCCCAGCATTTT. The encoded protein is CASSPRGQPQHF.

V usage is TRBV18 and J usage is TRBJ2-5; the D gene could be TRBD1 or TRBD2 (5 bases each). The CDR3 has 15 residues. Looked up from germline, CDR1 is KGHSH and CDR2 is LQKENI. Trimming cost V 1 base and J 5 bases, with 14 bases left between them. For the CDR3, the DNA is TGTGCCAGCTCACCACGGGACGCCTCCCGGGAGACCCAGTACTTC. Its protein product is CASSPRDASRETQYF. The whole variable domain, remainder taken from reference TRBV18 and TRBJ2-5, is NAGVMQNPRHLVRRRGQEARLRCSPMKGHSHVYWYRQLPEEGLKFMVYLQKENIIDESGMPKERFSAEFPKEGPSILRIQQVVRGDSAAYFCASSPRDASRETQYFGPGTRLLVL.

The chain is built from TRBV24-1 and TRBJ1-2; 8 bases map to TRBD1. Germline CDR1 is KGHDR and CDR2 is SFDVKD. J was trimmed by 5 bases and V by 7 bases; bases with no gene match: 5. The CDR3 spans 13 residues. The CDR3 region has the DNA TGTGCCACCAGCACAGGGGGTTGGTATGGCTACACCTTC. Protein sequence: CATSTGGWYGYTF.

This chain links TRBV24-1 with TRBJ1-1; perhaps TRBD1 as D (5 bases). The V gene lost 5 bases and the J gene lost 6 bases, with 12 bases spanning the gap. This CDR3 has 13 amino acids. Germline V gene lookup returns CDR1 KGHDR and CDR2 SFDVKD. This CDR3 is CATSGTTGAEAFF. CDR3 DNA sequence: TGTGCCACCAGTGGTACTACGGGGGCTGAAGCTTTCTTT.

For the CDR3, the DNA is TGTGCCAGCGGGTCGGGACAGGGAACCTACGAGCAGTACGTC. It encodes CASGSGQGTYEQYV. The V call is TRBV6-5, the J call TRBJ2-7; TRBD1 aligns across 9 bases. Germline V CDR1 and CDR2: MNHEY, SVGAGI. The junction had 7 bases not matched to a gene; V was cut back by 8 bases and J by 2 bases. CDR3 size: 14 residues.

The rearrangement links TRBV11-1 to TRBJ2-1, with D hard to call. The CDR3 is made up of 16 amino acids. V lost 4 bases and J 0 bases, leaving 13 bases between the germline ends. The V gene's germline CDR1 is SGHAT and CDR2 FQDESV (reference sequence). The CDR3 loop is CASSSRTPSSYNEQFF. Written as DNA, the CDR3 is TGTGCCAGCAGCTCAAGGACGCCGAGCTCCTACAATGAGCAGTTCTTC.

The V call is TRBV5-1, the J call TRBJ2-1; the match to TRBD1 covers 7 bases. The CDR3 is 14 amino acids. The ends lost 0 bases at V and 5 bases at J; junction bases unmatched: 2. Germline loops: CDR1 SGHRS, CDR2 YFSETQ. The CDR3 protein is CASSLVTGDNEQFF. DNA of the CDR3: TGCGCCAGCAGCTTGGTAACAGGGGACAATGAGCAGTTCTTC. The full variable domain, its missing parts supplied by reference TRBV5-1 and TRBJ2-1, is KAGVTQTPRYLIKTRGQQVTLSCSPISGHRSVSWYQQTPGQGLQFLFEYFSETQRNKGNFPGRFSGRQFSNSRSEMNVSTLELGDSALYLCASSLVTGDNEQFFGPGTRLTVL.

The chain carries TRBV7-9 and TRBJ1-2; no definite D call. The CDR3 is made up of 12 amino acids. Trimming stripped 0 bases from V and 6 bases from J, with 5 bases between. Germline-derived CDR1 and CDR2 are SEHNR and FQNEAQ (reference sequence). The CDR3 coding sequence is TGTGCCAGCAGCTTAGCGGGGAATGGCTACACCTTC. Residues: CASSLAGNGYTF.

The chain joins TRBV7-3 to TRBJ2-1; 9 bases match TRBD1. V dropped 3 bases and J dropped 4; count of bases not matched to a gene: 7. This CDR3 is 16 amino acids long. Per the germline V gene, CDR1 is SGHTA and CDR2 is FQGTGA. As DNA, the CDR3 is TGTGCCAGCAGCTTGAGGGGGGGGACAGGGTACAATGAGCAGTTCTTC. This sequence encodes CASSLRGGTGYNEQFF. Using reference TRBV7-3 and TRBJ2-1 for the parts outside the CDR3, the full variable domain is GAGVSQTPSNKVTEKGKYVELRCDPISGHTALYWYRQSLGQGPEFLIYFQGTGAADDSGLPNDRFFAVRPEGSVSTLKIQRTERGDSAVYLCASSLRGGTGYNEQFFGPGTRLTVL.

The chain has TRBV5-8 and TRBJ2-7; TRBD2 is a possible D gene (5 bases). The CDR3 sequence is 18 residues long. In germline, CDR1 is SGHTS, CDR2 YDEGEE. Trimming stripped 0 bases from V and 1 base from J, with 20 bases between. This chain's CDR3 is CASSLGPGGRYLSYEQYV. The CDR3 nucleotides read TGTGCCAGCAGCTTGGGTCCAGGAGGAAGGTACCTATCCTACGAGCAGTACGTC.

This clone was seen only a few times. V usage is TRBV19 and J usage is TRBJ1-5; D is unresolved. The V end lost 4 bases, the J end lost 0 bases, and 16 bases lay between the germline ends. The germline V gene encodes CDR1 LNHDA and CDR2 SQIVND (reference sequence). CDR3 length: 17 residues. The CDR3 loop reads CASSTQRGDYSNQPQHF. DNA of the CDR3: TGTGCCAGTAGTACCCAGCGCGGAGACTATAGCAATCAGCCCCAGCATTTT.